The 27 T cell receptor beta chains reported below all come from one sample, sequenced in a study of cytomegalovirus exposure and HLA in healthy donors. 13 Jbeta primers and 60 Vbeta primers were used for the PCR. Only in-frame clones appear in the TCRdb table, and some are missing; sequencing was by immunoSEQ multiplex PCR. This sample yields 110,000 to 150,000 clones, of which over 60% are seen a single time; 1.5% to 2% belongs to the top ten. Sequenced input: PBMCs. All receptors come from a female donor in good health and CMV-seronegative.

This clone has more than one count but fewer than ten. The chain has TRBV7-2 and TRBJ1-1; tentative D call: TRBD1 (5 bases). Trimming cost V 11 bases and J 4 bases, with 11 bases left between them. The CDR3 is 11 residues long. CDR1 and CDR2 from the germline V gene are SGHTA and FQGNSA. Here the CDR3 reads CASRGGTEAFF. DNA for the CDR3: TGTGCCTCACGGGGGGGCACTGAAGCTTTCTTT.

The V gene is TRBV6-6, the J gene TRBJ2-7; TRBD2 agrees at 14 bases. The CDR3 consists of 15 residues. Germline V CDR1 and CDR2: MNHNY, SVGAGI (reference sequence). Trimming cost V 10 bases and J 1 base; bases outside gene matches: 6. The CDR3 here is CATGTSGGLSYEQYF. In DNA form, the CDR3 reads TGTGCCACCGGGACTAGCGGGGGCCTATCCTACGAGCAGTACTTC.

The V and J genes are TRBV13 and TRBJ2-1; TRBD2 matches at 11 bases. The CDR3 totals 17 residues. V shed 5 bases and J 4 bases; nucleotides not matched to a gene: 10. Germline lookup yields CDR1 PRHDT and CDR2 FYEKMQ (reference sequence). The CDR3 DNA reads TGTGCCAGCAGCCAACTTCCGGGACTAGCGGTATACAATGAGCAGTTCTTC. Translating it yields CASSQLPGLAVYNEQFF.

This clone has a handful of counts. The genes are TRBV25-1 and TRBJ2-7; a weak D match, TRBD2 (5 bases). The CDR3 runs to 13 residues. Germline loops: CDR1 MGHDK, CDR2 SYGVNS. V was trimmed by 8 bases and J by 6 bases, leaving 17 bases between them. CDR3 sequence: CASSGSGVGEQYF. CDR3 DNA: TGTGCCAGCTCGGGGAGCGGCGTAGGCGAGCAGTACTTC.

The V gene is TRBV19, the J gene TRBJ2-7, with 7 positions matching TRBD1. CDR1 is LNHDA, CDR2 SQIVND, per germline (reference sequence). Trimming cost V 3 bases and J 6 bases; bases outside gene matches: 5. The CDR3 is 13 residues long. The CDR3 sequence is CASSIRTGSEQYF. The CDR3 nucleotides are TGTGCCAGTAGTATCAGGACAGGATCCGAGCAGTACTTC. The full variable domain, with the rest looked up from reference TRBV19 and TRBJ2-7, is DGGITQSPKYLFRKEGQNVTLSCEQNLNHDAMYWYRQDPGQGLRLIYYSQIVNDFQKGDIAEGYSVSREKKESFPLTVTSAQKNPTAFYLCASSIRTGSEQYFGPGTRLTVT.

This chain connects TRBV14 to TRBJ1-1; 11 bases agree with TRBD1. J lost 5 bases, V lost 1 base, and 3 bases had no gene match. The CDR3 has 15 amino acids. Per germline, CDR1 SGHDN and CDR2 FVKESK. The CDR3 reads CASSQAGTGGTEAFF. The CDR3 DNA is TGTGCCAGCAGCCAAGCCGGGACAGGGGGGACTGAAGCTTTCTTT.

The CDR3 sequence: CASSPGQRTNEKLFF. CDR3 in DNA: TGTGCCAGCAGCCCAGGACAGAGGACTAATGAAAAACTGTTTTTT. The gene calls are TRBV5-5 and TRBJ1-4; a possible D gene is TRBD1 (6 bases). CDR1 SGHKS and CDR2 YYEKEE come from the germline V gene (reference sequence). This CDR3 is 15 amino acids long. The V gene lost 4 bases and the J gene lost 2 bases, with 12 bases spanning the gap.

The chain uses TRBV7-8 and TRBJ1-5; TRBD1 matches 7 bases. The CDR3 runs to 13 residues. Germline values: CDR1 SGHVS, CDR2 FQNEAQ. V shed 1 base, J shed 6 bases, and the junction held 0 bases outside the gene matches. For the CDR3, the DNA is TGTGCCAGCAGCTTAGGACAGGGTCAGCCCCAGCATTTT. Translated, it gives CASSLGQGQPQHF.

The J gene is TRBJ1-2, the V gene TRBV5-4, with 11 nucleotides matching TRBD1. Germline lookup yields CDR1 SGHNT and CDR2 YYREEE (reference sequence). The CDR3 covers 14 residues. The junction had 7 bases not matched to a gene; V was cut back by 5 bases and J by 7 bases. The CDR3 is CASRRDRGGRGYTF. In DNA, the CDR3 is TGTGCCAGCAGAAGGGACAGGGGGGGCCGTGGCTACACCTTC.

This rearrangement joins TRBV7-2 to TRBJ1-4, with D unclear. This CDR3 has 14 residues. Germline-derived CDR1 and CDR2 are SGHTA and FQGNSA. V shed 1 base and J shed 5 bases, with 8 bases lying between them. In DNA, the CDR3 is TGTGCCAGCAGCTTAGGACAATCCAATGAAAAACTGTTTTTT. Its protein product is CASSLGQSNEKLFF.

V and J are TRBV23-1 and TRBJ1-2, with TRBD1 matching over 9 bases. TRBV23-1 is given ORF status, its function remaining uncertain. The CDR3 loop spans 13 amino acids. Trimming at V came to 6 bases and at J to 9 bases, leaving 8 bases not matched to a gene. This CDR3 is CASRLDRGRRYTF. CDR3 sequence (DNA): TGCGCCAGCAGACTGGACAGGGGCCGACGCTACACCTTC.

This CDR3 reads CASTDSHSNTGELFF. The CDR3 bases are TGTGCCAGCACCGACAGCCATTCGAACACCGGGGAGCTGTTTTTT. The chain joins TRBV6-4 to TRBJ2-2; D is perhaps TRBD1 (5 bases). The CDR3 is 15 residues long. Germline V gives CDR1 MRHNA, CDR2 SNTAGT. Trimming cost V 7 bases and J 0 bases, with 12 bases left between them.

On this clone itself: A junction end diverges from the germline sequence, so it may reflect a read error. The V and J genes are TRBV7-3 and TRBJ1-1; unclear D gene. Germline V gene sequence: CDR1 SGHTA, CDR2 FQGTGA. The CDR3 is 15 residues long. The chain's CDR3 is CASSLTPGPNTEAFF. CDR3 DNA sequence: TGTGCCAGCAGCCTAACTCCGGGTCCTAACACTGAAGCTTTCTTT. The variable domain in full, with the rest retrieved from reference TRBV7-3 and TRBJ1-1, is GAGVSQTPSNKVTEKGKYVELRCDPISGHTALYWYRQSLGQGPEFLIYFQGTGAADDSGLPNDRFFAVRPEGSVSTLKIQRTERGDSAVYLCASSLTPGPNTEAFFGQGTRLTVV.

The rearrangement uses TRBV6-6 and TRBJ1-1; 7 bases line up with TRBD1. Germline CDR1 and CDR2: MNHNY and SVGAGI (reference sequence). V shed 7 bases and J 1 base; nucleotides not matched to a gene: 9. CDR3 length: 15 amino acids. CDR3 coding DNA: TGTGCCAGCACCAACAGGGGCTTGAAGAACACTGAAGCTTTCTTT. Translating gives CASTNRGLKNTEAFF.

This chain joins TRBV6-5 and TRBJ2-5; TRBD1 agrees at 8 bases. From germline, CDR1 is MNHEY and CDR2 SVGAGI. CDR3 length: 16 amino acids. V trimming: 0 bases; J trimming: 5 bases; junction bases outside the gene matches: 8. The CDR3 spells CASSYSSGGAGETQYF. Written as DNA, the CDR3 is TGTGCCAGCAGTTACTCATCAGGGGGCGCAGGGGAGACCCAGTACTTC.

The J gene is TRBJ2-3, the V gene TRBV19, with 10 bases aligning to TRBD2. Germline CDR1 reads LNHDA; CDR2 reads SQIVND (reference sequence). The CDR3 has 16 amino acids. Trimming cost V 6 bases and J 2 bases; bases outside gene matches: 8. The CDR3 nucleotides read TGTGCCAGTAGCCTCCTAGCGGGGGCCGCCACAGATACGCAGTATTTT. This gives the protein CASSLLAGAATDTQYF. The complete variable domain, with remaining parts taken from reference TRBV19 and TRBJ2-3, reads DGGITQSPKYLFRKEGQNVTLSCEQNLNHDAMYWYRQDPGQGLRLIYYSQIVNDFQKGDIAEGYSVSREKKESFPLTVTSAQKNPTAFYLCASSLLAGAATDTQYFGPGTRLTVL.

The chain carries TRBV15 and TRBJ2-3; 8 bases fit TRBD2. J lost 4 bases, V lost 3 bases, and 9 bases had no gene match. The CDR3 consists of 16 residues. Germline values: CDR1 LNHNV, CDR2 YYDKDF (reference sequence). CDR3 region: CATSSQRAGEPDTQYF. The CDR3 DNA reads as TGTGCCACCAGCAGTCAGAGAGCGGGAGAGCCAGATACGCAGTATTTT. Filled out from reference TRBV15 and TRBJ2-3, the complete variable domain reads DAMVIQNPRYQVTQFGKPVTLSCSQTLNHNVMYWYQQKSSQAPKLLFHYYDKDFNNEADTPDNFQSRRPNTSFCFLDIRSPGLGDTAMYLCATSSQRAGEPDTQYFGPGTRLTVL.

This chain uses TRBV6-6 with TRBJ1-1, with a tentative D call TRBD1 (6 bases). CDR1 is MNHNY, CDR2 SVGAGI, per germline (reference sequence). CDR3 length equals 14 residues. V shed 4 bases and J shed 4 bases, with 13 bases lying between them. The CDR3 region is CASSSTTGGTEAFF. CDR3 DNA sequence: TGTGCCAGCAGTTCCACGACAGGTGGCACTGAAGCTTTCTTT.

The gene calls are TRBV13 and TRBJ1-2; TRBD1 matches at 7 bases. Looked up from germline, CDR1 is PRHDT and CDR2 is FYEKMQ (reference sequence). The CDR3 loop spans 13 amino acids. The V gene end was trimmed by 3 bases and the J gene end by 6 bases; junction bases not matched to a gene: 4. The chain's CDR3 is CASSFGTVDGYTF. The CDR3 nucleotides are TGTGCCAGCAGCTTCGGGACAGTCGATGGCTACACCTTC. The full variable domain, rest sourced from reference TRBV13 and TRBJ1-2, is AAGVIQSPRHLIKEKRETATLKCYPIPRHDTVYWYQQGPGQDPQFLISFYEKMQSDKGSIPDRFSAQQFSDYHSELNMSSLELGDSALYFCASSFGTVDGYTFGSGTRLTVV.

CDR3 region: CASSAAGAGGTDTQYF. The CDR3 DNA sequence: TGTGCCAGCAGTGCCGCGGGGGCGGGAGGCACAGATACGCAGTATTTT. The J gene is TRBJ2-3, the V gene TRBV28; perhaps TRBD2 as D (7 bases). The V end was cut by 5 bases, the J end by 1 base, with 16 bases between. The CDR3 runs 16 residues. Germline V lookup: CDR1 MDHEN, CDR2 SYDVKM.

The gene calls are TRBV28 and TRBJ1-2; 7 bases map to TRBD1. CDR3 size: 15 residues. V was pared by 6 bases and J by 4 bases, with 11 bases of the junction left unmatched. CDR1 is MDHEN and CDR2 is SYDVKM in the germline V gene. The CDR3 region has the DNA TGTGCCAGCAGCCTCACAGGGGATTCGGTCTATGGCTACACCTTC. Amino acids: CASSLTGDSVYGYTF.

This clone was detected once. In nucleotides, the CDR3 is TGTGCCAGCAGCCCGGTAACCGAGCAGTACTTC. Encoded protein: CASSPVTEQYF. The chain combines TRBV7-9 with TRBJ2-7, with unresolved D. The CDR3 is 11 amino acids. Germline V gene sequence: CDR1 SEHNR, CDR2 FQNEAQ (reference sequence). Trimming shortened V by 5 bases and J by 6 bases, and 8 bases separated the two germline ends. Supplemented by reference TRBV7-9 and TRBJ2-7, the full variable domain reads DTGVSQNPRHKITKRGQNVTFRCDPISEHNRLYWYRQTLGQGPEFLTYFQNEAQLEKSRLLSDRFSAERPKGSFSTLEIQRTEQGDSAMYLCASSPVTEQYFGPGTRLTVT.

The V and J genes are TRBV5-1 and TRBJ1-2; TRBD1 matches 9 bases. Germline trimming cut 0 bases from V and 2 bases from J; bases unmatched to any gene: 2. The germline CDR1 and CDR2 sequences are SGHRS and YFSETQ. This CDR3 has 15 residues. CDR3 amino acids: CASSLEGTGNYGYTF. The CDR3 DNA reads as TGCGCCAGCAGCTTGGAAGGGACAGGGAACTATGGCTACACCTTC.

This chain connects TRBV6-1 to TRBJ2-5; TRBD1 agrees at 8 bases. This CDR3 comprises 17 residues. Trimming removed 2 bases from V and 8 bases from J; junction bases left unmatched: 16. Germline CDR1 MNHNS, CDR2 SASEGT. Written as DNA, the CDR3 is TGTGCCAGCAGTGAACCAGGGGGCGAGGGCACATGGGTTACCCAGTACTTC. As protein: CASSEPGGEGTWVTQYF.

This sequence joins TRBV7-6 and TRBJ2-3; tentatively, D is TRBD2 (7 bases). The ends were cut back, 5 bases at V and 1 base at J, with 16 bases in the middle. The CDR3 spans 16 residues. The germline V gene has CDR1 SGHVS and CDR2 FNYEAQ. In nucleotides, the CDR3 is TGTGCCAGCAGCGAGGGGGGGGGAGGACGCACAGATACGCAGTATTTT. It yields the protein CASSEGGGGRTDTQYF. Supplemented by reference TRBV7-6 and TRBJ2-3, the full variable domain reads GAGVSQSPRYKVTKRGQDVALRCDPISGHVSLYWYRQALGQGPEFLTYFNYEAQQDKSGLPNDRFSAERPEGSISTLTIQRTEQRDSAMYRCASSEGGGGRTDTQYFGPGTRLTVL.

The chain carries TRBV18 and TRBJ1-4; 9 bases match TRBD1. Germline V gene data show CDR1 as KGHSH and CDR2 as LQKENI. V lost 3 bases, J lost 7 bases, and 6 bases stayed unmatched. CDR3 length equals 15 residues. As DNA, the CDR3 is TGTGCCAGCTCACCCCGGACAGGGGTGGGTGAAAAACTGTTTTTT. Translated: CASSPRTGVGEKLFF. The full variable domain, in which reference TRBV18 and TRBJ1-4 provide the parts outside the CDR3, is NAGVMQNPRHLVRRRGQEARLRCSPMKGHSHVYWYRQLPEEGLKFMVYLQKENIIDESGMPKERFSAEFPKEGPSILRIQQVVRGDSAAYFCASSPRTGVGEKLFFGSGTQLSVL.

The V call is TRBV13, the J call TRBJ1-2; TRBD1 is a possible D gene (5 bases). CDR1 is PRHDT, CDR2 FYEKMQ, per germline (reference sequence). The CDR3 totals 18 residues. Deletions cut 1 base from V and 3 bases from J, with 21 bases between. DNA of the CDR3: TGTGCCAGCAGCTTAGCCTGGCAGGGATCTGCAATGGACTATGGCTACACCTTC. It translates to CASSLAWQGSAMDYGYTF.